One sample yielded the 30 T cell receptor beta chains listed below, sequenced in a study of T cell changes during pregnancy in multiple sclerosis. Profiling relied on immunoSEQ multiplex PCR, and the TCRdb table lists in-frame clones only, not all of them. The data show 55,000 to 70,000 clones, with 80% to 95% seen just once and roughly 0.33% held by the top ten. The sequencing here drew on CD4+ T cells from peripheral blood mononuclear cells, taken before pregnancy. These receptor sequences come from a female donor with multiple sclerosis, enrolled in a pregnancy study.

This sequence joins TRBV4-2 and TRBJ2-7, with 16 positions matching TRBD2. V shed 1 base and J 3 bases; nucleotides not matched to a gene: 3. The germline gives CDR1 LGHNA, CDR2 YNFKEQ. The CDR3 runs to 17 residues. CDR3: CASSQVGTSGRDYEQYF. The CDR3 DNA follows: TGTGCCAGCAGCCAAGTGGGGACTAGCGGGAGGGACTACGAGCAGTACTTC.

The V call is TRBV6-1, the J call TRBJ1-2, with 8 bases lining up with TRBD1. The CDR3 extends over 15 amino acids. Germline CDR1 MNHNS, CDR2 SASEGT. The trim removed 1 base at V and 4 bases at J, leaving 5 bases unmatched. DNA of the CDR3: TGTGCCAGCAGTGAAGTAACCGGACAGGGCTATGGCTACACCTTC. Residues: CASSEVTGQGYGYTF.

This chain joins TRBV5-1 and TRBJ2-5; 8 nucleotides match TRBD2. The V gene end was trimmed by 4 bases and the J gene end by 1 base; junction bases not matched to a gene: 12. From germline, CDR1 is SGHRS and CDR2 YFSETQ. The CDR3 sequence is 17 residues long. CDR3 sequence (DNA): TGCGCCAGCAGCCCTGGGCCGGCGGGGGGTCTCCAAGAGACCCAGTACTTC. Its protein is CASSPGPAGGLQETQYF.

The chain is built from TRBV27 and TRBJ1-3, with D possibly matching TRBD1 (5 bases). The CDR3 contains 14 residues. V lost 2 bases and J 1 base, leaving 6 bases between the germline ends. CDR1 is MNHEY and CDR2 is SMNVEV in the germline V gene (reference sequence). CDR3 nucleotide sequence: TGTGCCAGCAGTTTACAGGGATCTGGAAACACCATATATTTT. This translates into CASSLQGSGNTIYF.

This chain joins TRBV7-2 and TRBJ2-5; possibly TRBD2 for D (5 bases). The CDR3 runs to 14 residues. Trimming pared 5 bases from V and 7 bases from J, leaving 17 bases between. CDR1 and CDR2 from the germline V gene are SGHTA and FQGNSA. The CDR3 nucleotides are TGTGCCAGCAGCCCACCCCACGGTGGAGGGACCCAGTACTTC. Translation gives CASSPPHGGGTQYF.

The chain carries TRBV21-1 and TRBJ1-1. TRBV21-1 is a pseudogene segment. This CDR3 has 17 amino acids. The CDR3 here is CASKGLSGDPPGTEAFF. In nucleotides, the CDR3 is TGTGCCAGCAAAGGGTTATCGGGGGACCCCCCTGGAACTGAAGCTTTCTTT.

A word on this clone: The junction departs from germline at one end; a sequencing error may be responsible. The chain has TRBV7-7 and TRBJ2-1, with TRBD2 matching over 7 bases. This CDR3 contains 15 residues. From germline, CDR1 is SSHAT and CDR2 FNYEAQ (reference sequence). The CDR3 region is CASSSGGLNNNEQFF. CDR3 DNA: TGTGCTAGCAGCAGTGGGGGACTAAATAACAATGAGCAGTTCTTC.

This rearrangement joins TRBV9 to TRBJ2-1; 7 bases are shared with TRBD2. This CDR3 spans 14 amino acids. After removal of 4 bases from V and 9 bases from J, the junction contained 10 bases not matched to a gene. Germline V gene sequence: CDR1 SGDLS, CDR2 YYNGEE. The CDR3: CASSLSPGGAEQFF. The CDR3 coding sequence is TGTGCCAGCAGCCTATCTCCGGGGGGTGCTGAGCAGTTCTTC.

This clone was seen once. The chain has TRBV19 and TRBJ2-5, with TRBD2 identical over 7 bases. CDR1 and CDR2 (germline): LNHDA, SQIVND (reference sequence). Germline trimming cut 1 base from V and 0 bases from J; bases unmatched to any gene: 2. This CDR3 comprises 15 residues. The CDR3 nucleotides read TGTGCCAGTAGTATAGGGGGGGGGTACCAAGAGACCCAGTACTTC. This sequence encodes CASSIGGGYQETQYF.

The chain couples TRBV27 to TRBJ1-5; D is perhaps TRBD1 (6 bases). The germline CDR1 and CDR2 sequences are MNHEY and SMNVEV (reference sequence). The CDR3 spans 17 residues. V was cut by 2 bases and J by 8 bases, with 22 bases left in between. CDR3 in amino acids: CASSLVARGGRGEPQHF. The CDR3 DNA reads TGTGCCAGCAGTTTAGTGGCTCGGGGGGGCAGGGGTGAGCCCCAGCATTTT.

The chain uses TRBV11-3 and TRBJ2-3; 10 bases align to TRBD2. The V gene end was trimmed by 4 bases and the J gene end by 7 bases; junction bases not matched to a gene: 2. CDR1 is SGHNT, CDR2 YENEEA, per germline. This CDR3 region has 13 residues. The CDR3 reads CASSSSGGNTQYF. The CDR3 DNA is TGTGCCAGCAGCTCTAGCGGGGGCAATACGCAGTATTTT. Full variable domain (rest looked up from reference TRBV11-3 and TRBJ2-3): EAGVVQSPRYKIIEKKQPVAFWCNPISGHNTLYWYLQNLGQGPELLIRYENEEAVDDSQLPKDRFSAERLKGVDSTLKIQPAELGDSAVYLCASSSSGGNTQYFGPGTRLTVL.

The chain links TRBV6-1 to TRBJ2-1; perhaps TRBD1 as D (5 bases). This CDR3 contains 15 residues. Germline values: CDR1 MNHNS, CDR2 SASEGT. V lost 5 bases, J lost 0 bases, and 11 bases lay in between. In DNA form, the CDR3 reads TGTGCCAGCAGTTTGACAGTAGTCTCCTACAATGAGCAGTTCTTC. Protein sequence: CASSLTVVSYNEQFF.

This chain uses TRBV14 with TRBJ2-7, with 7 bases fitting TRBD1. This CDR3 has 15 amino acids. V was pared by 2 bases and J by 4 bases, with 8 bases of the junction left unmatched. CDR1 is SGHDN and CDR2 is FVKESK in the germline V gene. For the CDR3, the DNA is TGTGCCAGCAGCCAAACTGAGGGGGCCTTTTACGAGCAGTACTTC. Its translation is CASSQTEGAFYEQYF.

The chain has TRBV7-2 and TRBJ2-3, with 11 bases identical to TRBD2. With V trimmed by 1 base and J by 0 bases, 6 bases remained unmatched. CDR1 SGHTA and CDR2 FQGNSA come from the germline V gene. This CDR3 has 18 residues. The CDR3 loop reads CASSLGASGRTSTDTQYF. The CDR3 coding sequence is TGTGCCAGCAGCTTAGGGGCTAGCGGGAGGACGAGCACAGATACGCAGTATTTT.

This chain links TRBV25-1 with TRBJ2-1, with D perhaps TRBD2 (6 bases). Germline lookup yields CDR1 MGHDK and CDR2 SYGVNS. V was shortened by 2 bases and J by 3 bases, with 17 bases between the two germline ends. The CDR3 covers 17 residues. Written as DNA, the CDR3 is TGTGCCAGCAGTGAACAACACGGGGGAGCGCTCTACAATGAGCAGTTCTTC. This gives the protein CASSEQHGGALYNEQFF.

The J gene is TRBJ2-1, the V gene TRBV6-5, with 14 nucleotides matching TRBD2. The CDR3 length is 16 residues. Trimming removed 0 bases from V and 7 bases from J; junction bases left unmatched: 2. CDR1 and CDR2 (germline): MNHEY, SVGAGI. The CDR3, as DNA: TGTGCCAGCAGTTACTCAGGGACTAGCGGGGGAAATGAGCAGTTCTTC. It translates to CASSYSGTSGGNEQFF.

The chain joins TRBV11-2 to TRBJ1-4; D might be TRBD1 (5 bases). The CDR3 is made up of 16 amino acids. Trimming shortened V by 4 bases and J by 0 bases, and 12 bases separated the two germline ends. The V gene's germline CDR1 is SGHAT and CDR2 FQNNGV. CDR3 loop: CASSWGGSATNEKLFF. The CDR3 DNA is TGTGCCAGCAGCTGGGGGGGTTCGGCAACTAATGAAAAACTGTTTTTT.

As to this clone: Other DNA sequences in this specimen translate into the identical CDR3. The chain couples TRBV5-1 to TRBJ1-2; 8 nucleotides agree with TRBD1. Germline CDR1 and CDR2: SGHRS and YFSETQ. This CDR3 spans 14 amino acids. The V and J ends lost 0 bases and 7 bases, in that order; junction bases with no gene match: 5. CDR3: CASSLAGTGGGYTF. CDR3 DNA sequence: TGCGCCAGCAGCTTGGCCGGGACAGGAGGTGGCTACACCTTC. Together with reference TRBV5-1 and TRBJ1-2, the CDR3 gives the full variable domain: KAGVTQTPRYLIKTRGQQVTLSCSPISGHRSVSWYQQTPGQGLQFLFEYFSETQRNKGNFPGRFSGRQFSNSRSEMNVSTLELGDSALYLCASSLAGTGGGYTFGSGTRLTVV.

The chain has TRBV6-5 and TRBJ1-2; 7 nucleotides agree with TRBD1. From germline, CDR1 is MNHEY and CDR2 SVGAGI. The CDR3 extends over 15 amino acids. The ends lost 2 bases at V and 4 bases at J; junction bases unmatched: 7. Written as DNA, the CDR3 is TGTGCCAGCAGTTACGCGACAGGGCCAGGCTATGGCTACACCTTC. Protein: CASSYATGPGYGYTF.

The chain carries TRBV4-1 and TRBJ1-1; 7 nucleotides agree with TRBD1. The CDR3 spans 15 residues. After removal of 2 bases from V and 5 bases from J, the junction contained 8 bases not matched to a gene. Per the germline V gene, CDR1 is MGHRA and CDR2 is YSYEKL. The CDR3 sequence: CASSQSYRGRTEAFF. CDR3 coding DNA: TGCGCCAGCAGCCAATCCTACAGGGGTCGGACTGAAGCTTTCTTT.

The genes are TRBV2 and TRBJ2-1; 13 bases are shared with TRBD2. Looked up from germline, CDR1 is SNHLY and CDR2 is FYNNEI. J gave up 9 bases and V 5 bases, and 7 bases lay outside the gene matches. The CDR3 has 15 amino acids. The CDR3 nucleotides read TGTGCCAGCAGTAAACTAGCGGGGGGGACAGGTGAGCAGTTCTTC. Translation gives CASSKLAGGTGEQFF.

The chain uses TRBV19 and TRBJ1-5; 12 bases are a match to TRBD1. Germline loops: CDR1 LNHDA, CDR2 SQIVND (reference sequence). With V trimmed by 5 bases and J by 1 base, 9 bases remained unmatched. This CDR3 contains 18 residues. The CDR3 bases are TGTGCCAGTAGTCCTAAGGGGACAGGGGGCAGAAGCAATCAGCCCCAGCATTTT. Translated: CASSPKGTGGRSNQPQHF.

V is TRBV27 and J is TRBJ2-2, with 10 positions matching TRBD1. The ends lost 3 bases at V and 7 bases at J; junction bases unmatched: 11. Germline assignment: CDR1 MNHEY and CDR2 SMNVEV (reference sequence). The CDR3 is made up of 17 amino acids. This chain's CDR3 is CASSLWTGGPLVGELFF. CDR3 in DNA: TGTGCCAGCAGTTTGTGGACAGGGGGACCGCTGGTCGGGGAGCTGTTTTTT.

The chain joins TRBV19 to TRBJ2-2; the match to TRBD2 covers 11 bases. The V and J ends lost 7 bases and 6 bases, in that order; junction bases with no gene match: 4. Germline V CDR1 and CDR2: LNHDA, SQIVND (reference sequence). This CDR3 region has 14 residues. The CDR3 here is CASTTSGSAGELFF. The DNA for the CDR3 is TGTGCCAGTACCACTAGCGGGAGTGCCGGGGAGCTGTTTTTT.

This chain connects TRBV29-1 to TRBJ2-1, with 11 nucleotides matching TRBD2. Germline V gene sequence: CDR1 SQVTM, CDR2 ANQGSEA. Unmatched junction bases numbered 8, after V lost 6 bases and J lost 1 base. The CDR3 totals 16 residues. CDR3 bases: TGCAGCGTCGCCCCTAGACTAGCGGGGTCCTACAATGAGCAGTTCTTC. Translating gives CSVAPRLAGSYNEQFF.

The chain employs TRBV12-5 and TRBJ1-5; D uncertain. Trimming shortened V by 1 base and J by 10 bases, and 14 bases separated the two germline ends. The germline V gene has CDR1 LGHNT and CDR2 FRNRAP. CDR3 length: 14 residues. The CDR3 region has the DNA TGTGCTAGTGGTTTGGCCGGAGGTCCGCTTCCCCAGCATTTT. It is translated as CASGLAGGPLPQHF.

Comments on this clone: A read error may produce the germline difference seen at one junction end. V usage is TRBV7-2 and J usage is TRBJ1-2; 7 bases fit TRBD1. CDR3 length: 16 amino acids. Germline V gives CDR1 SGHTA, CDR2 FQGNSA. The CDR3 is CASSIRQGLGNDGYTF. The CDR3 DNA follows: TGTGCCAGCAGCATACGACAGGGACTGGGTAACGATGGCTACACCTTC. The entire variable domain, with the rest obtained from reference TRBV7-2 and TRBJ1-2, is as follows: GAGVSQSPSNKVTEKGKDVELRCDPISGHTALYWYRQSLGQGLEFLIYFQGNSAPDKSGLPSDRFSAERTGGSVSTLTIQRTQQEDSAVYLCASSIRQGLGNDGYTFGSGTRLTVV.

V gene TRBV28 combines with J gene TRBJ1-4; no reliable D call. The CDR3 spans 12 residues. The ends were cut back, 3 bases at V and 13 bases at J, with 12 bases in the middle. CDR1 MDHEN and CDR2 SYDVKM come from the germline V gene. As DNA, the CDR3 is TGTGCCAGCAGTTTGCGGCGGCTAGGACTGTTTTTT. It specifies CASSLRRLGLFF.

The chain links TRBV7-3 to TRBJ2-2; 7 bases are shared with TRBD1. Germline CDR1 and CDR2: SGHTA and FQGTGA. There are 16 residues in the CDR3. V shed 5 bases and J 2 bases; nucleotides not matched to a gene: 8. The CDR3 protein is CASSPPGTANTGELFF. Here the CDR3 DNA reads TGTGCCAGCAGCCCCCCAGGGACAGCCAACACCGGGGAGCTGTTTTTT.

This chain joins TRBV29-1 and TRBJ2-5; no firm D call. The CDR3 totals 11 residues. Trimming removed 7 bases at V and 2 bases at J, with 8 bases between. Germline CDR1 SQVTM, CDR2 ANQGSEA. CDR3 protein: CSAYLQETQYF. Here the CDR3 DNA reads TGCAGCGCGTATTTACAAGAGACCCAGTACTTC. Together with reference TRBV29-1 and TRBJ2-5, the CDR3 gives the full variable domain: SAVISQKPSRDICQRGTSLTIQCQVDSQVTMMFWYRQQPGQSLTLIATANQGSEATYESGFVIDKFPISRPNLTFSTLTVSNMSPEDSSIYLCSAYLQETQYFGPGTRLLVL.